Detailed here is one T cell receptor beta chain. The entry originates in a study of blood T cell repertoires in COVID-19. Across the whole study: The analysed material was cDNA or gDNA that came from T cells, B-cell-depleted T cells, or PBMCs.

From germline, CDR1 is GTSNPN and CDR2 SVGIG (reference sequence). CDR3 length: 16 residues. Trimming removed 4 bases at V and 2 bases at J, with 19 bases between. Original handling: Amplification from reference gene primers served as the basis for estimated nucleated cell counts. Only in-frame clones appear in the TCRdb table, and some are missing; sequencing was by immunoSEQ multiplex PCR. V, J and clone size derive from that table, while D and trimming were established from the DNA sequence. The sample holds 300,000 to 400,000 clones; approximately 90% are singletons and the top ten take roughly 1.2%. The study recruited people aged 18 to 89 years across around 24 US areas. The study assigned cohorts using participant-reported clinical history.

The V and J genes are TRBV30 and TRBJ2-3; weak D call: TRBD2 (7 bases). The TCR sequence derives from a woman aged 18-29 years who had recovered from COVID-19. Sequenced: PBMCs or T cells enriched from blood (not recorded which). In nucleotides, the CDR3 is TGTGCCTGGACGGGTTACCCGGGGGGCGTCACAGATACGCAGTATTTT. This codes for CAWTGYPGGVTDTQYF.